This T cell receptor beta chain was identified during a study of blood T cell repertoires in COVID-19 (dated by TCRdb to the early 2020s). Looking at the study overall: Samples from collaborators originated in the United States, Italy and Spain and spanned both the acute and convalescent phases of COVID-19. The prospective study material was composed of cDNA or gDNA derived from T cells, B-cell-depleted T cells, or PBMCs. The dataset comprised deeply sampled blood TCRbeta repertoires from subjects exposed to, actively infected with, or recovered from COVID-19. A freely available public database, intended as a resource for researchers studying the immune response to SARS-CoV-2, is where the repertoires were released. Samples were obtained from the ongoing ImmuneRACE study (first 160 participants) and from 1,000 to 1,500 subjects provided by 6 global collaborators. Nearly every sample came with metadata listing a de-identified subject ID, COVID-19 status, age in years and sex. Where HLA class I and class II types were available, the types were taken from metadata supplied by the sample provider, not from assay-based typing. Overall study results and their limits: How much clinical and demographic metadata was included differed by source and by participant, and the metadata was provided uncurated.

Participants in the prospective study were aged about 18 to 95 years, lived in some 24 United States geographic areas, and enrolled through a virtual design. In the prospective study, cohorts were assigned on the basis of participant-reported clinical history obtained from a screening survey and a study questionnaire. In the prospective study, whole blood, serum and a nasopharyngeal or oropharyngeal swab were collected from each participant by mobile phlebotomists. Prospective study participants could optionally give additional blood draws and questionnaires over an approximately two-month period. Before DNA extraction, blood samples from the prospective study were shipped at room temperature or frozen. The immunoSEQ Assay, a bias-controlled multiplex PCR, was used to amplify TCRbeta CDR3 regions from genomic DNA. As for the authors' bioinformatics: The number of nucleated cells in each sample was estimated from the amplification of reference gene primers within the assay. Sequence reads were collapsed and filtered to measure the absolute abundance of every unique TCRbeta CDR3 rearrangement. For each sample, productive Simpson clonality was calculated by taking the square root of Simpson's diversity index across productive rearrangements. TCRdb retrieved this table from immuneACCESS and kept in-frame rearrangements only. Not all clones are present; in checked studies, unresolved V genes account for under half, and no reason is known for the remainder. D and trimming were read from the DNA, whereas the V and J calls and clone size are those reported in that table. For this sample there are a few hundred thousand clones; 85% to 90% appear just once. The ten largest clones take up 3% to 4% of the sample.

V trim: 4 bases; J trim: 1 base; unmatched bases: 3. From the cysteine through the phenylalanine, the CDR3 covers 15 amino acids. The retained sequence is limited to the CDR3, 45 bases, with the frame set at the first base. The germline V gene (reference sequence) sets CDR1 to LGHDT and CDR2 to YNNKEL. Worth noting for this clone: Its binding antigen is unknown. Qualities for individual bases were not recorded, and no much larger clone is one base off.

The receptor comes from a woman younger than 30 in a cohort exposed to, infected with or recovered from COVID-19 (not recorded which). The sequencing input was PBMCs or T cells enriched from blood (not recorded which). The chain was built from TRBV3-1 (or the pseudogene TRBV3-2) and TRBJ2-2; 7 central bases correspond to TRBD2. The CDR3 in this case is CASSLSGMNTGELFF. The nucleotides read TGTGCCAGCAGCCTGAGCGGGATGAACACCGGGGAGCTGTTTTTT.